This TCR beta chain was retrieved from a study of blood T cells in healthy people across ages. Study information: About one barcoded beta molecule was captured per two T cells (by template switching).

Next came a second PCR, run for 7 to 11 cycles, which used a sample-barcoded 5' primer along with a J-beta primer mix. The template-switch adaptor, which had 12 random nucleotides, put a tag on each cDNA molecule. Each CDR3 protein is one row after TCRdb ran MiXCR on the 5' RACE reads. The sample consists of hundreds of thousands of distinct CDR3 sequences, roughly 21% of them appearing once. V was cut by 6 bases and J by 5 bases, with 10 bases left in between. The CDR3 totals 12 residues. The germline V gene encodes CDR1 MDHEN and CDR2 SYDVKM. This clonotype has only a few counts. Its antigen is as yet unknown. Study results and caveats: Leaving the PBMCs unsorted stopped any conclusive comparison of naive versus antigen-experienced cells.

The genes are TRBV28 and TRBJ2-5; D is undetermined. The source of this sequence is a man between 65 and 85 years old in good health. Sequenced sample: blood. CDR3 amino acids: CASRNSGETQYF. The CDR3, as DNA: TGTGCCAGCAGAAACTCCGGGGAGACCCAGTACTTC. The variable domain in full, completed from reference TRBV28 and TRBJ2-5, reads DVKVTQSSRYLVKRTGEKVFLECVQDMDHENMFWYRQDPGLGLRLIYFSYDVKMKEKGDIPEGYSVSREKKERFSLILESASTNQTSMYLCASRNSGETQYFGPGTRLLVL.